Listed below are T cell receptor beta chains from one sample, sequenced in a study of early T cells in non-severe SARS-CoV-2 infection. TCRdb called the 5' RACE reads again in MiXCR, with one record for every CDR3 protein. Of approximately 69,000 distinct CDR3 sequences listed, 11% are singletons. The sequences come from whole blood, collected at baseline. These receptors all stem from an adult who was a healthcare worker with PCR-confirmed SARS-CoV-2 infection or an uninfected control (not recorded which). The CDR3 runs from the conserved cysteine through the conserved F or W. Each record gives: CDR3 length, V gene, J gene, D gene, CDR3 protein. A D gene is named only where the DNA matches it firmly.

>18|TRBV7-9|TRBJ2-2|TRBD2
CASTTIGTSGRNTGELFF
>14|TRBV11-2|TRBJ2-5|TRBD1
CASSPTGGVETQYF
>13|TRBV29-1|TRBJ2-3|TRBD2
CSVAGRATDTQYF
>15|TRBV3-1|TRBJ2-7|TRBD1
CASSQAGTGSNEQYF
>14|TRBV7-9|TRBJ2-1|TRBD1
CASSPGGGDNEQFF
>16|TRBV20-1|TRBJ1-2|TRBD1
CSASRRPGTGLWGYTF
>17|TRBV19|TRBJ2-5|TRBD2
CASSIGSIAGWRETQYF
>15|TRBV10-3|TRBJ1-5|TRBD1
CANRDRDRSNQPQHF
>14|TRBV7-9|TRBJ1-2|.
CASSFAGQNYGYTF
>15|TRBV30|TRBJ1-3|TRBD1
CAWTTTGGTGNTIYF
>13|TRBV7-2|TRBJ2-7|.
CASSLPIAKEQYF
>12|TRBV7-9|TRBJ1-6|.
CASRGDDSPLHF
>15|TRBV5-6|TRBJ2-7|.
CASSPVEGTSYEQYF